Shown below are 7 T cell receptor beta chains from a single sample sequenced in a study of technical replicates of blood from a few donors. The assay was immunoSEQ multiplex PCR, and TCRdb's table has in-frame clones only and misses some. The sample yields tens of thousands of clones, about 97% seen once. The sample consisted of T cells isolated from PBMCs. These receptors were taken from a human donor in good health.

This sequence joins TRBV18 and TRBJ2-2, with a possible D match to TRBD1 (5 bases). Trimming removed 5 bases from V and 1 base from J, with 8 bases in between. CDR3 length: 14 residues. Germline CDR1 is KGHSH and CDR2 is LQKENI. The CDR3 loop is CASSSQGNTGELFF. For the CDR3, the DNA is TGTGCCAGCTCATCGCAGGGGAACACCGGGGAGCTGTTTTTT.

The J gene is TRBJ2-7, the V gene TRBV7-9; D gene ambiguous. V was cut by 5 bases and J by 4 bases, with 6 bases left in between. CDR3 length: 11 residues. The V gene's germline CDR1 is SEHNR and CDR2 FQNEAQ (reference sequence). CDR3 DNA sequence: TGTGCCAGCAGCCACAGTTACGAGCAGTACTTC. It codes for CASSHSYEQYF. Combining the CDR3 with reference TRBV7-9 and TRBJ2-7 gives the whole variable domain DTGVSQNPRHKITKRGQNVTFRCDPISEHNRLYWYRQTLGQGPEFLTYFQNEAQLEKSRLLSDRFSAERPKGSFSTLEIQRTEQGDSAMYLCASSHSYEQYFGPGTRLTVT.

This sequence joins TRBV29-1 and TRBJ2-7, with 7 bases identical to TRBD2. J was trimmed by 4 bases and V by 4 bases; bases with no gene match: 10. The germline gives CDR1 SQVTM, CDR2 ANQGSEA. This CDR3 has 14 amino acids. Here the CDR3 reads CSVGFSGIGYEQYF. In nucleotides, the CDR3 is TGCAGCGTTGGATTCAGCGGGATAGGGTACGAGCAGTACTTC.

The rearrangement uses TRBV5-1 and TRBJ1-1, with a weak D call TRBD1 (6 bases). V dropped 4 bases and J dropped 3 bases, with 13 bases sitting between them. The CDR3 runs to 14 residues. Looked up from germline, CDR1 is SGHRS and CDR2 is YFSETQ. This CDR3 reads CASSPGQPDTEAFF. The CDR3 coding sequence is TGCGCCAGCAGCCCGGGACAACCAGACACTGAAGCTTTCTTT.

The V and J genes are TRBV14 and TRBJ1-5; D is possibly TRBD1 (6 bases). Germline CDR1 is SGHDN and CDR2 is FVKESK. V lost 5 bases and J 5 bases, leaving 10 bases between the germline ends. The CDR3 has 13 amino acids. For the CDR3, the DNA is TGTGCCAGCAGCGGGGGCCTCTATCAGCCCCAGCATTTT. Its translation is CASSGGLYQPQHF. Combining the CDR3 with reference TRBV14 and TRBJ1-5 gives the whole variable domain EAGVTQFPSHSVIEKGQTVTLRCDPISGHDNLYWYRRVMGKEIKFLLHFVKESKQDESGMPNNRFLAERTGGTYSTLKVQPAELEDSGVYFCASSGGLYQPQHFGDGTRLSIL.

The chain carries TRBV30 and TRBJ1-1, with D uncertain. The CDR3 is made up of 13 amino acids. The germline V gene encodes CDR1 GTSNPN and CDR2 SVGIG (reference sequence). V lost 5 bases, J lost 2 bases, and 12 bases lay in between. CDR3 coding DNA: TGTGCCTGGGTATACCTAGCAAACACTGAAGCTTTCTTT. This codes for CAWVYLANTEAFF. The complete variable domain, with remaining parts taken from reference TRBV30 and TRBJ1-1, reads SQTIHQWPATLVQPVGSPLSLECTVEGTSNPNLYWYRQAAGRGLQLLFYSVGIGQISSEVPQNLSASRPQDRQFILSSKKLLLSDSGFYLCAWVYLANTEAFFGQGTRLTVV.

The rearrangement uses TRBV29-1 and TRBJ1-1; no reliable D call. The germline V gene has CDR1 SQVTM and CDR2 ANQGSEA. V was cut by 3 bases and J by 1 base, with 6 bases left in between. The CDR3 is 12 amino acids. The CDR3 bases are TGCAGCGTTGAGGCCCAGAACACTGAAGCTTTCTTT. This gives the protein CSVEAQNTEAFF. Based on the CDR3 plus reference TRBV29-1 and TRBJ1-1, the full variable domain is SAVISQKPSRDICQRGTSLTIQCQVDSQVTMMFWYRQQPGQSLTLIATANQGSEATYESGFVIDKFPISRPNLTFSTLTVSNMSPEDSSIYLCSVEAQNTEAFFGQGTRLTVV.